The sequence of this T cell receptor beta chain was determined in a study of cytomegalovirus exposure and HLA in healthy donors. Regarding the study as a whole: Later analysis identified a missense DCLRE1C variant that was linked to TCR beta V- and J-gene trimming.

With regard to this clone: Antigen unknown.

The donors were healthy bone marrow donors. Likely unrecorded immune exposures existed in these nominally healthy donors. The CDR3 length is 13 residues. CDR1 is MNHEY, CDR2 SMNVEV, per germline (reference sequence). V lost 5 bases to trimming and J lost 1 base, with 8 bases between them. The PCR was carried out with 60 Vbeta primers and 13 Jbeta primers. The method was immunoSEQ multiplex PCR; TCRdb's version includes in-frame clones alone and lacks a portion of them. The sample records about 190,000 clones, 74% being singletons. This TCR derives from a woman aged 25 to 39 in good health and CMV-seropositive. The chain recombines TRBV27 with TRBJ1-1; D not certain. The sample taken for sequencing was PBMCs. In DNA, the CDR3 is TGTGCCAGCAGTCCCCGACAGAACACTGAAGCTTTCTTT. This translates into CASSPRQNTEAFF.